Listed here are 21 T cell receptor beta chains from one sample, sequenced in a study of blood T cell repertoires in COVID-19. Only in-frame clones appear in the TCRdb table, and some are missing; sequencing was by immunoSEQ multiplex PCR. The sample includes 99,000 or so clones, about 87% of them seen just once. Sequenced sample: peripheral blood. The receptors here all came from a man aged 50-60 years with acute or convalescent COVID-19.

V gene TRBV7-2 combines with J gene TRBJ1-1; D is undetermined. Trimming took off 5 bases at V and 1 base at J, with 14 bases between the two ends. The CDR3 is 15 amino acids. Germline V gene data show CDR1 as SGHTA and CDR2 as FQGNSA. The CDR3 DNA sequence: TGTGCCAGCAGCCTCCGCCGGGTATCGAACACTGAAGCTTTCTTT. It yields the protein CASSLRRVSNTEAFF.

This chain uses TRBV5-1 with TRBJ1-4; 8 positions match TRBD1. Trimming cost V 4 bases and J 6 bases; bases outside gene matches: 5. The CDR3 runs to 14 residues. CDR1 and CDR2 (germline): SGHRS, YFSETQ. The DNA of the CDR3 is TGCGCCAGCAGCCCGGGACAGGAGTATGAAAAACTGTTTTTT. Amino acids: CASSPGQEYEKLFF.

The chain links TRBV28 to TRBJ2-5; D may be TRBD2 (6 bases). V dropped 6 bases and J dropped 4 bases, with 15 bases sitting between them. The CDR3 is 14 amino acids. CDR1 is MDHEN, CDR2 SYDVKM, per germline. The CDR3 is CASSPTTEGETQYF. The CDR3 coding sequence is TGTGCCAGCAGCCCCACCACGGAGGGAGAGACCCAGTACTTC.

The chain recombines TRBV2 with TRBJ2-3; 14 bases are a match to TRBD2. The trim removed 4 bases at V and 6 bases at J, leaving 3 bases unmatched. This CDR3 is 15 amino acids long. Germline V gene data show CDR1 as SNHLY and CDR2 as FYNNEI. The CDR3 region is CASSGGTSGSDTQYF. DNA for the CDR3: TGTGCCAGCAGTGGCGGGACTAGCGGGAGTGATACGCAGTATTTT.

This clone was seen a few times. The chain employs TRBV5-5 and TRBJ1-5; D not resolved. Trimming cost V 2 bases and J 6 bases, with 12 bases left between them. The CDR3 sequence is 14 residues long. CDR1 and CDR2 from the germline V gene are SGHKS and YYEKEE (reference sequence). The CDR3 sequence is CASSFGLSGQPQHF. As DNA, the CDR3 is TGTGCCAGCAGCTTTGGACTCTCAGGTCAGCCCCAGCATTTT.

The chain's CDR3 is CASSAYRGRDQPQHF. The CDR3 coding sequence is TGTGCCAGCAGCGCCTACAGGGGGCGCGACCAGCCCCAGCATTTT. V and J are TRBV5-6 and TRBJ1-5, with TRBD1 matching over 9 bases. V was clipped by 4 bases and J by 7 bases; unmatched bases: 9. This CDR3 is built from 15 residues. Per germline, CDR1 SGHDT and CDR2 YYEEEE.

The chain combines TRBV11-2 with TRBJ2-2; TRBD1 matches at 7 bases. Germline V gene sequence: CDR1 SGHAT, CDR2 FQNNGV. The CDR3 is 15 amino acids. V dropped 5 bases and J dropped 1; count of bases not matched to a gene: 4. CDR3 nucleotide sequence: TGTGCCAGCAGCCAGGGACAGATGAACACCGGGGAGCTGTTTTTT. Amino acid sequence: CASSQGQMNTGELFF. Filled out from reference TRBV11-2 and TRBJ2-2, the complete variable domain reads EAGVAQSPRYKIIEKRQSVAFWCNPISGHATLYWYQQILGQGPKLLIQFQNNGVVDDSQLPKDRFSAERLKGVDSTLKIQPAKLEDSAVYLCASSQGQMNTGELFFGEGSRLTVL.

This sequence joins TRBV14 and TRBJ2-7, with D tentatively TRBD2 (7 bases). Germline assignment: CDR1 SGHDN and CDR2 FVKESK. Trimming shortened V by 4 bases and J by 3 bases, and 19 bases separated the two germline ends. CDR3 length equals 16 residues. CDR3 sequence (DNA): TGTGCCAGCAGCCCGCCCAGGGGTAGCGGGCACTACGAGCAGTACTTC. As protein: CASSPPRGSGHYEQYF.

The rearrangement joins TRBV12-3 or TRBV12-4 to TRBJ1-5; D ambiguous. The CDR3 length is 12 residues. Trimming left V 6 bases short and J 3 bases short, with 6 bases between. This chain's CDR3 is CASSPTNQPQHF. As DNA, the CDR3 is TGTGCCAGCAGCCCTACCAATCAGCCCCAGCATTTT.

This chain joins TRBV7-6 and TRBJ2-2, with 9 bases fitting TRBD1. The V gene's germline CDR1 is SGHVS and CDR2 FNYEAQ. The length of the CDR3 is 16 residues. After removal of 4 bases from V and 0 bases from J, the junction contained 3 bases not matched to a gene. The CDR3 sequence: CASSSGQGSNTGELFF. In nucleotides, the CDR3 is TGTGCCAGCAGCTCCGGACAGGGGTCGAACACCGGGGAGCTGTTTTTT. The variable domain in full, completed from reference TRBV7-6 and TRBJ2-2, reads GAGVSQSPRYKVTKRGQDVALRCDPISGHVSLYWYRQALGQGPEFLTYFNYEAQQDKSGLPNDRFSAERPEGSISTLTIQRTEQRDSAMYRCASSSGQGSNTGELFFGEGSRLTVL.

The chain joins TRBV2 to TRBJ1-1; 7 nucleotides agree with TRBD1. The germline V gene has CDR1 SNHLY and CDR2 FYNNEI. J gave up 0 bases and V 7 bases, and 5 bases lay outside the gene matches. This CDR3 is built from 14 residues. The CDR3 sequence: CASTIQGVNTEAFF. The CDR3 nucleotides read TGTGCCAGCACCATCCAGGGGGTGAACACTGAAGCTTTCTTT.

J is TRBJ2-1 and V is TRBV4-1, with TRBD2 as a possible D gene (5 bases). The CDR3 has 16 amino acids. V was shortened by 0 bases and J by 2 bases, with 11 bases between the two germline ends. Germline loops: CDR1 MGHRA, CDR2 YSYEKL. The CDR3 loop reads CASSQETAAPYNEQFF. Here the CDR3 DNA reads TGCGCCAGCAGCCAAGAAACAGCGGCCCCCTACAATGAGCAGTTCTTC.

This clone is a singleton in its sample. The V call is TRBV5-4, the J call TRBJ2-1, with TRBD1 identical over 8 bases. The CDR3 covers 11 residues. Germline assignment: CDR1 SGHNT and CDR2 YYREEE (reference sequence). V gave up 10 bases and J gave up 8 bases; unmatched junction bases: 5. Written as DNA, the CDR3 is TGTGCCGTGCAACAGGGGGATGAGCAGTTCTTC. Translated, it gives CAVQQGDEQFF.

This clone showed up just a few times. The chain recombines TRBV29-1 with TRBJ2-3, with D possibly matching TRBD2 (7 bases). The CDR3 is made up of 13 amino acids. CDR1 and CDR2 (germline): SQVTM, ANQGSEA. Between the trimmed V and J ends, which lost 7 bases and 3 bases, there was a span of 14 bases. The CDR3 loop reads CSAGGLHTDTQYF. CDR3 sequence (DNA): TGCAGCGCCGGGGGGCTTCATACAGATACGCAGTATTTT.

The rearrangement joins TRBV24-1 to TRBJ2-5; TRBD2 is a possible D gene (6 bases). Trimming took 5 bases from V and 5 from J, leaving 17 bases between them. CDR1 KGHDR and CDR2 SFDVKD come from the germline V gene. CDR3 length: 15 amino acids. CDR3 residues: CATSGTRTGGETQYF. CDR3 nucleotide sequence: TGTGCCACCAGTGGTACGAGAACAGGAGGGGAGACCCAGTACTTC.

V and J are TRBV12-3 or TRBV12-4 and TRBJ2-1, with D possibly matching TRBD2 (6 bases). The CDR3 totals 13 residues. The V end was cut by 5 bases, the J end by 8 bases, with 13 bases between. CDR3 in DNA: TGTGCCAGCAGTCGGGACTTCGTTGATGAGCAGTTCTTC. This codes for CASSRDFVDEQFF.

The chain combines TRBV10-3 with TRBJ2-1, with unresolved D. V lost 8 bases to trimming and J lost 10 bases, with 15 bases between them. The CDR3 totals 12 residues. Germline assignment: CDR1 ENHRY and CDR2 SYGVKD. In nucleotides, the CDR3 is TGTGCCATCTCCGGCGGAACGGTCGAGCAGTTCTTC. Its protein is CAISGGTVEQFF.

The chain joins TRBV27 to TRBJ2-7; 8 positions agree with TRBD1. With 8 bases clipped from V and 5 bases from J, the junction kept 14 bases outside the gene matches. CDR3 length: 15 residues. Germline V gene data show CDR1 as MNHEY and CDR2 as SMNVEV (reference sequence). The CDR3 sequence is CASPAWAGGFDEQYF. DNA of the CDR3: TGTGCCAGCCCCGCGTGGGCAGGGGGCTTCGACGAGCAGTACTTC.

V usage is TRBV29-1 and J usage is TRBJ2-7; D uncertain. This CDR3 spans 14 amino acids. In germline, CDR1 is SQVTM, CDR2 ANQGSEA. V lost 5 bases and J lost 6, with 20 bases in between. The CDR3 nucleotides are TGCAGCGTTCTCCAGACTCCGCGATCTTCCGAGCAGTACTTC. Amino acid sequence: CSVLQTPRSSEQYF.

The chain is built from TRBV9 and TRBJ2-1; 9 bases are a match to TRBD2. Losses at the gene ends were 3 bases for V and 3 bases for J; bases not matched to a gene: 4. Germline V lookup: CDR1 SGDLS, CDR2 YYNGEE. The CDR3 has 15 residues. The CDR3 bases are TGTGCCAGCAGCGCGACTAGCGGACTCTACAATGAGCAGTTCTTC. Its protein is CASSATSGLYNEQFF.

The V call is TRBV7-9, the J call TRBJ2-2; 8 nucleotides match TRBD2. The CDR3 covers 15 residues. Losses at the gene ends were 3 bases for V and 3 bases for J; bases not matched to a gene: 3. Germline V gene lookup returns CDR1 SEHNR and CDR2 FQNEAQ (reference sequence). The CDR3 region has the DNA TGTGCCAGCAGCTTCGGACTAGCAGACACCGGGGAGCTGTTTTTT. Its protein product is CASSFGLADTGELFF.